These 32 T cell receptor beta chains share one sample of origin, sequenced in a study of blood T cell repertoires in COVID-19. The assay was immunoSEQ multiplex PCR, and TCRdb's table has in-frame clones only and misses some. The sample has 270,000 or so clones, roughly 84% seen once. Material: peripheral blood. The receptor set was obtained from a woman younger than 35 with acute or convalescent COVID-19.

The J gene is TRBJ2-7, the V gene TRBV4-3, with D possibly TRBD2 on 6 matching bases. Per germline, CDR1 LGHNA and CDR2 YSLEER. CDR3 length: 13 amino acids. Trimming cost V 4 bases and J 6 bases, with 13 bases left between them. The CDR3 bases are TGCGCCAGCAGCCCCACCCGCGGGGTCGAGCAGTACTTC. This translates into CASSPTRGVEQYF.

J is TRBJ1-2 and V is TRBV2, with 9 positions matching TRBD1. The CDR3 totals 14 residues. Germline V gene sequence: CDR1 SNHLY, CDR2 FYNNEI. V shed 4 bases and J 1 base; nucleotides not matched to a gene: 1. CDR3 bases: TGTGCCAGCAGTGGACAGGGGGTTAACTATGGCTACACCTTC. It codes for CASSGQGVNYGYTF. Using reference TRBV2 and TRBJ1-2 for the parts outside the CDR3, the full variable domain is EPEVTQTPSHQVTQMGQEVILRCVPISNHLYFYWYRQILGQKVEFLVSFYNNEISEKSEIFDDQFSVERPDGSNFTLKIRSTKLEDSAMYFCASSGQGVNYGYTFGSGTRLTVV.

The V call is TRBV4-3, the J call TRBJ2-1, with 13 bases matching TRBD2. The CDR3 sequence is 17 residues long. After removal of 0 bases from V and 9 bases from J, the junction contained 8 bases not matched to a gene. CDR1 LGHNA and CDR2 YSLEER come from the germline V gene. The CDR3 DNA follows: TGCGCCAGCAGCCAAGATAAAACTAGCGGGAGGGGGGGTGAGCAGTTCTTC. Translation gives CASSQDKTSGRGGEQFF.

The genes are TRBV7-6 and TRBJ2-1, with 9 bases lining up with TRBD1. The ends lost 4 bases at V and 10 bases at J; junction bases unmatched: 14. Germline CDR1 reads SGHVS; CDR2 reads FNYEAQ. This CDR3 region has 16 residues. The CDR3 sequence is CASSSGQGLGSGEQFF. CDR3 sequence (DNA): TGTGCCAGCAGCTCCGGACAGGGGCTGGGTTCGGGGGAGCAGTTCTTC. Using reference TRBV7-6 and TRBJ2-1 for the parts outside the CDR3, the full variable domain is GAGVSQSPRYKVTKRGQDVALRCDPISGHVSLYWYRQALGQGPEFLTYFNYEAQQDKSGLPNDRFSAERPEGSISTLTIQRTEQRDSAMYRCASSSGQGLGSGEQFFGPGTRLTVL.

The chain employs TRBV6-4 and TRBJ1-1; D not resolved. There are 13 residues in the CDR3. With 3 bases removed from V and 1 base from J, the gap between germline ends came to 6 bases. CDR1 MRHNA and CDR2 SNTAGT come from the germline V gene. DNA of the CDR3: TGTGCCAGCAGTGAGGCGGAGAACACTGAAGCTTTCTTT. This gives the protein CASSEAENTEAFF.

The chain combines TRBV4-2 with TRBJ2-2, with unresolved D. Looked up from germline, CDR1 is LGHNA and CDR2 is YNFKEQ. The CDR3 extends over 15 amino acids. Trimming took off 5 bases at V and 1 base at J, with 11 bases between the two ends. CDR3 nucleotides: TGTGCCAGCAGCAGCGTAGGCGGGAACACCGGGGAGCTGTTTTTT. This sequence encodes CASSSVGGNTGELFF.

The chain joins TRBV21-1 to TRBJ1-4; TRBD1 is taken as the D call from the table, unchecked against the DNA. TRBV21-1 is shown as a pseudogene. There are 16 residues in the CDR3. The CDR3: CASSRWGRFPSEKLFF. The CDR3 coding sequence is TGTGCCAGCAGCCGGTGGGGCCGGTTCCCTAGTGAAAAACTGTTTTTT.

V gene TRBV27 combines with J gene TRBJ2-7, with 13 bases lining up with TRBD2. This CDR3 has 14 amino acids. The V segment lost 7 bases and the J segment 6 bases; nucleotides outside the gene matches: 6. Germline loops: CDR1 MNHEY, CDR2 SMNVEV (reference sequence). CDR3 sequence (DNA): TGTGCCAGCAAGGGACTAGCGGGATGGTCCGAGCAGTACTTC. Its protein is CASKGLAGWSEQYF.

The chain joins TRBV15 to TRBJ2-1; 7 bases map to TRBD1. With V trimmed by 0 bases and J by 5 bases, 13 bases remained unmatched. The CDR3 covers 18 residues. Germline V CDR1 and CDR2: LNHNV, YYDKDF (reference sequence). The CDR3 loop is CATSRDKQWGQWDNEQFF. In DNA form, the CDR3 reads TGTGCCACCAGCAGAGATAAGCAGTGGGGACAGTGGGACAATGAGCAGTTCTTC.

This clone was found once. The genes are TRBV2 and TRBJ1-4; D uncertain. Germline-derived CDR1 and CDR2 are SNHLY and FYNNEI. Between the trimmed V and J ends, which lost 2 bases and 2 bases, there was a span of 9 bases. The CDR3 spans 15 residues. The CDR3 DNA is TGTGCCAGCAGTGAATACCGGGTCACTAATGAAAAACTGTTTTTT. The encoded protein is CASSEYRVTNEKLFF.

This clone has just one count. The J gene is TRBJ2-2, the V gene TRBV25-1, with 7 bases identical to TRBD2. The CDR3 covers 15 residues. Trimming at V came to 3 bases and at J to 6 bases, leaving 7 bases not matched to a gene. Germline assignment: CDR1 MGHDK and CDR2 SYGVNS. The CDR3 sequence is CASSDVGRVSGELFF. CDR3 sequence (DNA): TGTGCCAGCAGTGATGTGGGGAGGGTCTCCGGGGAGCTGTTTTTT.

This chain links TRBV5-1 with TRBJ2-5; 7 bases align to TRBD1. The CDR3 has 14 residues. Trimming cost V 4 bases and J 3 bases; bases outside gene matches: 6. CDR1 and CDR2 from the germline V gene are SGHRS and YFSETQ. The CDR3 DNA reads as TGCGCCAGCAGCGTGGGACAGCACAAAGAGACCCAGTACTTC. It encodes CASSVGQHKETQYF.

V and J are TRBV2 and TRBJ2-3, with 8 bases that match TRBD2. Germline V gives CDR1 SNHLY, CDR2 FYNNEI. The V and J ends lost 10 bases and 5 bases, in that order; junction bases with no gene match: 8. The CDR3 contains 13 residues. The CDR3 region is CANQAGEVDTQYF. For the CDR3, the DNA is TGTGCCAACCAAGCGGGAGAGGTAGATACGCAGTATTTT. The variable domain in full, completed from reference TRBV2 and TRBJ2-3, reads EPEVTQTPSHQVTQMGQEVILRCVPISNHLYFYWYRQILGQKVEFLVSFYNNEISEKSEIFDDQFSVERPDGSNFTLKIRSTKLEDSAMYFCANQAGEVDTQYFGPGTRLTVL.

This chain uses TRBV4-2 with TRBJ2-1; TRBD2 matches at 7 bases. The length of the CDR3 is 16 residues. V gave up 3 bases and J gave up 1 base; unmatched junction bases: 6. Germline V gene data show CDR1 as LGHNA and CDR2 as YNFKEQ. The CDR3 nucleotides are TGTGCCAGCAGCCACCAATCTAGCGGATCCTACAATGAGCAGTTCTTC. Its protein is CASSHQSSGSYNEQFF.

The rearrangement links TRBV19 to TRBJ1-2, with D perhaps matching TRBD1 (5 bases). Germline-derived CDR1 and CDR2 are LNHDA and SQIVND (reference sequence). V lost 3 bases to trimming and J lost 1 base, with 21 bases between them. The CDR3 runs to 18 residues. The DNA for the CDR3 is TGTGCCAGTAGTATTCGGCAGACAAGGGGCCCGTATAACTATGGCTACACCTTC. Translated: CASSIRQTRGPYNYGYTF.

DNA for the CDR3: TGTGCCAGCAGCCCAGGGGAAATGAACACTGAAGCTTTCTTT. Translated: CASSPGEMNTEAFF. The rearrangement links TRBV3-1 (or the pseudogene TRBV3-2) to TRBJ1-1; D possibly corresponds to TRBD1 (6 bases). V was trimmed by 4 bases and J by 0 bases, leaving 9 bases between them. The CDR3 has 14 residues. Germline V gives CDR1 LGHDT, CDR2 YNNKEL (reference sequence).

The genes are TRBV6-5 and TRBJ2-7, with TRBD2 identical over 8 bases. Germline V gene lookup returns CDR1 MNHEY and CDR2 SVGAGI. CDR3 length: 13 amino acids. V shed 2 bases and J 4 bases; nucleotides not matched to a gene: 1. CDR3 coding DNA: TGTGCCAGCAGTTACCGGGAGGGGTACGAGCAGTACTTC. It translates to CASSYREGYEQYF.

The gene calls are TRBV24-1 and TRBJ2-5; TRBD1 matches 8 bases. Trimming took 4 bases from V and 1 from J; bases not matched to a gene: 7. The CDR3 sequence is 16 residues long. CDR1 is KGHDR and CDR2 is SFDVKD in the germline V gene. As DNA, the CDR3 is TGTGCCACCAGTGAGTGGCAGGGGGCCCTCCAAGAGACCCAGTACTTC. Its protein is CATSEWQGALQETQYF.

This chain joins TRBV7-2 and TRBJ1-4; D is undetermined. Trimming left V 5 bases short and J 0 bases short, with 10 bases between. The CDR3 loop spans 15 amino acids. The germline V gene encodes CDR1 SGHTA and CDR2 FQGNSA. CDR3 protein: CASSQSVATNEKLFF. In DNA form, the CDR3 reads TGTGCCAGCAGCCAAAGCGTGGCAACTAATGAAAAACTGTTTTTT.

This clone was counted many times. This chain links TRBV3-1 (or the pseudogene TRBV3-2) with TRBJ2-7; maybe TRBD1 (5 bases). The ends were cut back, 0 bases at V and 0 bases at J, with 12 bases in the middle. The CDR3 sequence is 16 residues long. Germline V gene lookup returns CDR1 LGHDT and CDR2 YNNKEL (reference sequence). CDR3 amino acids: CASSQEPGKSSYEQYF. Here the CDR3 DNA reads TGTGCCAGCAGCCAAGAGCCAGGGAAGAGCTCCTACGAGCAGTACTTC.

This chain joins TRBV28 and TRBJ2-7; the D is unclear. This CDR3 comprises 14 residues. Germline CDR1 reads MDHEN; CDR2 reads SYDVKM. V lost 3 bases and J 0 bases, leaving 9 bases between the germline ends. CDR3 loop: CASSFHVSSYEQYF. The DNA of the CDR3 is TGTGCCAGCAGTTTCCACGTCAGCTCCTACGAGCAGTACTTC.

The gene calls are TRBV5-1 and TRBJ2-7, with 11 bases aligning to TRBD1. The J segment lost 1 base and the V segment lost 5 bases, leaving 5 bases of the junction unmatched. From germline, CDR1 is SGHRS and CDR2 YFSETQ. The CDR3 has 15 residues. As DNA, the CDR3 is TGCGCCAGCAGAAGGGACAGGGGGAGTTCCTACGAGCAGTACTTC. Translation: CASRRDRGSSYEQYF.

The V gene is TRBV6-5, the J gene TRBJ2-2; TRBD2 might be the D (5 bases). In germline, CDR1 is MNHEY, CDR2 SVGAGI. Trimming removed 8 bases from V and 6 bases from J, with 16 bases in between. The CDR3 is 14 residues long. The CDR3 reads CASRGGPVPGELFF. CDR3 nucleotides: TGTGCCAGCCGAGGCGGGCCAGTTCCCGGGGAGCTGTTTTTT.

V and J are TRBV6-2 or TRBV6-3 and TRBJ2-2; a possible D gene is TRBD2 (5 bases). CDR3 length: 16 amino acids. CDR1 and CDR2 from the germline V gene are MNHEY and SVGEGT. The germline V and J ends were trimmed by 6 bases and 4 bases, with 18 bases remaining between them. Here the CDR3 reads CASSPAAWGSTGELFF. The CDR3 DNA reads as TGTGCCAGCAGCCCAGCGGCTTGGGGTTCCACCGGGGAGCTGTTTTTT.

The gene calls are TRBV7-9 and TRBJ1-3; no reliable D call. The germline gives CDR1 SEHNR, CDR2 FQNEAQ (reference sequence). The CDR3 is 13 residues long. Trimming shortened V by 7 bases and J by 0 bases, and 7 bases separated the two germline ends. The CDR3 DNA reads TGTGCCAGCACTGCGAGCTCTGGAAACACCATATATTTT. This sequence encodes CASTASSGNTIYF.

The chain recombines TRBV2 with TRBJ1-3, with 8 bases identical to TRBD1. Germline values: CDR1 SNHLY, CDR2 FYNNEI. This CDR3 comprises 18 residues. J was trimmed by 0 bases and V by 2 bases; bases with no gene match: 9. This CDR3 is CASSEYGQGWISGNTIYF. The CDR3 DNA follows: TGTGCCAGCAGTGAATATGGACAGGGTTGGATCTCTGGAAACACCATATATTTT.

V usage is TRBV27 and J usage is TRBJ2-3, with TRBD2 matching 8 bases. The CDR3 length is 15 residues. The germline V gene has CDR1 MNHEY and CDR2 SMNVEV (reference sequence). The ends lost 5 bases at V and 4 bases at J; junction bases unmatched: 8. CDR3 sequence: CASSAGTRVSDTQYF. CDR3 coding DNA: TGTGCCAGCAGTGCCGGGACTAGGGTCTCAGATACGCAGTATTTT.

The gene calls are TRBV5-6 and TRBJ2-7; D gene ambiguous. The germline CDR1 and CDR2 sequences are SGHDT and YYEEEE. V was shortened by 5 bases and J by 8 bases, with 14 bases between the two germline ends. The CDR3 is 12 residues long. CDR3 sequence (DNA): TGTGCCAGCAGGTCTGGAGCCCACAAGCAGTACTTC. Amino acids: CASRSGAHKQYF.

The rearrangement uses TRBV2 and TRBJ1-2, with 7 bases identical to TRBD1. The CDR3 runs to 13 residues. Germline CDR1 reads SNHLY; CDR2 reads FYNNEI. Trimming took 8 bases from V and 4 from J; bases not matched to a gene: 7. CDR3 bases: TGTGCCAGCGCCTTGGGACAGATCTATGGCTACACCTTC. Its protein is CASALGQIYGYTF.

V gene TRBV5-1 combines with J gene TRBJ1-6; 7 bases line up with TRBD1. With V trimmed by 0 bases and J by 8 bases, 5 bases remained unmatched. Germline CDR1 is SGHRS and CDR2 is YFSETQ. The CDR3 loop spans 15 amino acids. CDR3 DNA sequence: TGCGCCAGCAGCTTGGCGGCAGGGGGAGATTCACCCCTCCACTTT. The encoded protein is CASSLAAGGDSPLHF.

J is TRBJ2-3 and V is TRBV24-1, with 8 bases lining up with TRBD2. Germline values: CDR1 KGHDR, CDR2 SFDVKD. CDR3 size: 15 residues. J gave up 4 bases and V 3 bases, and 5 bases lay outside the gene matches. The CDR3 nucleotides read TGTGCCACCAGTGATCCCGGGACTAGACCAGATACGCAGTATTTT. Its protein is CATSDPGTRPDTQYF.

Written as DNA, the CDR3 is TGTGCCAGCAGTTCGGGACAGGGCAATCAGCCCCAGCATTTT. Its protein product is CASSSGQGNQPQHF. The chain uses TRBV6-5 and TRBJ1-5; TRBD1 matches at 8 bases. The V gene end was trimmed by 4 bases and the J gene end by 2 bases; junction bases not matched to a gene: 1. Germline V CDR1 and CDR2: MNHEY, SVGAGI. The CDR3 totals 14 residues.